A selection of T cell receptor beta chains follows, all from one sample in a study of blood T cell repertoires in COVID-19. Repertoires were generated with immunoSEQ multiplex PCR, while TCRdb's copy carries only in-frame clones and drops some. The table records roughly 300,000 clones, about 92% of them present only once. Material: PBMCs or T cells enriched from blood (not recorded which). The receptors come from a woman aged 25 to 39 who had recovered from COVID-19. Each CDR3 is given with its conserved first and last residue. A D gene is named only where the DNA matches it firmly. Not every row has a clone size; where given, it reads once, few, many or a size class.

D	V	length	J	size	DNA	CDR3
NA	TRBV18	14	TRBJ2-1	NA	TGTGCCAGCTCAAAGGACCGGGCCGGGGATGAGCAGTTCTTC	CASSKDRAGDEQFF
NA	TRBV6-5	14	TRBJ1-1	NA	TGTGCCAGCAGCCGGGCCGGGAGCGGCACTGAAGCTTTCTTT	CASSRAGSGTEAFF
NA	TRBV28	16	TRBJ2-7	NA	TGTGCCAGCAGCCGCGTTTGGGCGGGTGGTTCGAGAGAGCAGTACTTC	CASSRVWAGGSREQYF
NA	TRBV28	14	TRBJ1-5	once	TGTGCCAGCAGTTTAGGGGGGTCCTATCAGCCCCAGCATTTT	CASSLGGSYQPQHF
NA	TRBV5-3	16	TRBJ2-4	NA	TGTGCCAGAAGCTTGGCGTCAGGGAAAGACAAAAACATTCAGTACTTC	CARSLASGKDKNIQYF
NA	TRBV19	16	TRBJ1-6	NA	TGTGCCAGTAGTAGAACGGTTGGGACTAGTTCGTCACCCCTCCACTTT	CASSRTVGTSSSPLHF
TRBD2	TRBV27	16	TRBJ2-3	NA	TGTGCCAGCAGGCCAGCCGGCGGGAGCGGGACAGATACGCAGTATTTT	CASRPAGGSGTDTQYF
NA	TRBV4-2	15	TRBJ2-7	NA	TGTGCCAGCAGCCAAGATTCCGGGATCCTCTACGAGCAGTACTTC	CASSQDSGILYEQYF
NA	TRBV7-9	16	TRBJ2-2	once	TGTGCCAGCAGTATGATTGGGGGGAAGAATACCGGGGAGCTGTTTTTT	CASSMIGGKNTGELFF
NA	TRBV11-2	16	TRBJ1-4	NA	TGTGCCAGCAGCCTCTCGATACAGCCAACTAATGAAAAACTGTTTTTT	CASSLSIQPTNEKLFF
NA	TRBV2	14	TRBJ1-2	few	TGTGCCAGCAGTGAAGGGCCATTTAACTATGGCTACACCTTC	CASSEGPFNYGYTF
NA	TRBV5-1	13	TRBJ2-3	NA	TGCGCCAGCAGCCCCAGTTTTCCAGATACGCAGTATTTT	CASSPSFPDTQYF
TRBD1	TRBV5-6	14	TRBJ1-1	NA	TGTGCCAGCAGCTTGGCCGGGACAGCGACTGAAGCTTTCTTT	CASSLAGTATEAFF
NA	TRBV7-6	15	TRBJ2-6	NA	TGTGCCAGCAGCTTATCCAGCTCTGGGGCCAACGTCCTGACTTTC	CASSLSSSGANVLTF
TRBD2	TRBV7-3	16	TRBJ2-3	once	TGTGCCAGCAGCCGGGGGGTGTTAGACGGCACAGATACGCAGTATTTT	CASSRGVLDGTDTQYF
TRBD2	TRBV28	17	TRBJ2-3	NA	TGTGCCAGCAGTTTTCATCTAGCGGGAGGTGTCACAGATACGCAGTATTTT	CASSFHLAGGVTDTQYF
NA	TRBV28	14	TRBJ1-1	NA	TGTGCCACTTACAGGGTAGACATGAACACTGAAGCTTTCTTT	CATYRVDMNTEAFF
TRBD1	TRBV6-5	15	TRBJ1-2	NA	TGTGCCAGCAGTACAACAGGGGGCGGCAACTATGGCTACACCTTC	CASSTTGGGNYGYTF
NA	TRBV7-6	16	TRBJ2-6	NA	TGTGCCAGCAGCTTAGTTCTGGGGGGTGGGGCCAACGTCCTGACTTTC	CASSLVLGGGANVLTF
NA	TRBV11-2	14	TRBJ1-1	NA	TGTGCCAGCAGCTTAGATCGCGGGGGGACTGAAGCTTTCTTT	CASSLDRGGTEAFF
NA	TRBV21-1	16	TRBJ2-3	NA	TGTGCCAGCACCTATCCACAGGGTAGGAGAACAGATACGCAGTATTTT	CASTYPQGRRTDTQYF
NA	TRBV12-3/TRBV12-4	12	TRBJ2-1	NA	TGTGCCAGCAGTTTCCAGGTAAATGAGCAGTTCTTC	CASSFQVNEQFF
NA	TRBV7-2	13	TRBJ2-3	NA	TGTGCCAGCAGCTTAGCCAACACAGATACGCAGTATTTT	CASSLANTDTQYF
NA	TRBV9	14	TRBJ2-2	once	TGTGCCAGCAGCGACAGGACGAACACCGGGGAGCTGTTTTTT	CASSDRTNTGELFF
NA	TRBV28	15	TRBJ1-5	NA	TGTGCCAGCAGTCTGGACGGAGGTCCCACTCAGCCCCAGCATTTT	CASSLDGGPTQPQHF
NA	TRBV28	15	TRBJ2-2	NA	TGTGCCAGCAGTTTTGGGGGGAGTTACACCGGGGAGCTGTTTTTT	CASSFGGSYTGELFF
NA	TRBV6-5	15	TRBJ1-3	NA	TGTGCCAGCAGTTATAGCGTCGGGGAGGGAAACACCATATATTTT	CASSYSVGEGNTIYF
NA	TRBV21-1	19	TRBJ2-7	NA	TGTGCCAGCAGCAAACCCGGGACTAGCGGGAGGGCATCGACCTACGAGCAGTACTTC	CASSKPGTSGRASTYEQYF
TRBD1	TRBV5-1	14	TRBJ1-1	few	TGCGCCAGCAGCTCGAGGGGGCAGAGCACTGAAGCTTTCTTT	CASSSRGQSTEAFF
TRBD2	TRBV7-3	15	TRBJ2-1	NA	TGTGCCAGCAGCCAACTAGCGGGACCTTACAATGAGCAGTTCTTC	CASSQLAGPYNEQFF
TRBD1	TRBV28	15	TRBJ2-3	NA	TGTGCCAGCAGCCCGACAGGGGCTATCACAGATACGCAGTATTTT	CASSPTGAITDTQYF
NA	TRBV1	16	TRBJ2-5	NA	TGCACCAGCAGCCAACCAGGACTAGCGGGGGGGCGGACCCAGTACTTC	CTSSQPGLAGGRTQYF
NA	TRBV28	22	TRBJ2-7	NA	TGTGCCAGCAGTTTAGGGGTTATATTTCTAGTCGGCAACCGGGATGCGTCCTACGAGCAGTACTTC	CASSLGVIFLVGNRDASYEQYF
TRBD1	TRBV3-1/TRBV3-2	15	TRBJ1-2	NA	TGTGCCAGCAGCCAAGTAGGGACAGGGCAAATGGGCTACACCTTC	CASSQVGTGQMGYTF
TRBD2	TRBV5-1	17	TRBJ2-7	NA	TGCGCCAGCAGCCCAATCCGGGGAGCGGGAGGAGCCTACGAGCAGTACTTC	CASSPIRGAGGAYEQYF
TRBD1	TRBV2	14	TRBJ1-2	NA	TGTGCCAGCAGTGAGGGACAGGGGGCAAGTGGCTACACCTTC	CASSEGQGASGYTF
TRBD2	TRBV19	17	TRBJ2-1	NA	TGTGCCAGTAGCAAGCACCCTGGGACTAGCGTAGACAATGAGCAGTTCTTC	CASSKHPGTSVDNEQFF
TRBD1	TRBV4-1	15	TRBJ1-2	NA	TGCGCCAGCAGCCAAGGGGACAGGGCTAACTATGGCTACACCTTC	CASSQGDRANYGYTF
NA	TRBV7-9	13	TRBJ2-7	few	TGTGCCAGCAGCCCGACAGGCAACTACGAGCAGTACTTC	CASSPTGNYEQYF
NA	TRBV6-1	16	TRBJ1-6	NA	TGTGCCAGCAGTGAAGCGCGAGGACAGTCCAATTCACCCCTCCACTTT	CASSEARGQSNSPLHF
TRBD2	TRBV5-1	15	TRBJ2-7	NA	TGCGCCAGCAGCTTGGAACTAGCGACGACCTACGAGCAGTACTTC	CASSLELATTYEQYF
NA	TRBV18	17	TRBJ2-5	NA	TGTGCCAGCTCACCGGTTCGGCGGAGGGGAGTGCTAGAGACCCAGTACTTC	CASSPVRRRGVLETQYF
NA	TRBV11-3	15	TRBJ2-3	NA	TGTGCCAGCAGCGCTTACAAAATCAGCACAGATACGCAGTATTTT	CASSAYKISTDTQYF
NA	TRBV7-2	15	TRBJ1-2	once	TGTGCCAGCAGCTTAGGGGTCAGGGGAGATTATGGCTACACCTTC	CASSLGVRGDYGYTF
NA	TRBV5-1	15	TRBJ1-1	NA	TGCGCCAGCAGCCTGACGGGACACCCGAACACTGAAGCTTTCTTT	CASSLTGHPNTEAFF
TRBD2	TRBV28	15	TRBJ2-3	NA	TGTGCCAGCAGGTTGACTAGCGGGAGACCAGATACGCAGTATTTT	CASRLTSGRPDTQYF
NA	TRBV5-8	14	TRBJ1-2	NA	TGTGCCAGCAGCTTGATTCAGAAAAACTATGGCTACACCTTC	CASSLIQKNYGYTF
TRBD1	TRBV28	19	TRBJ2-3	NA	TGTGCCAGCACCAGGACAGGGGCACTCTACGCGGCTAGCACAGATACGCAGTATTTT	CASTRTGALYAASTDTQYF
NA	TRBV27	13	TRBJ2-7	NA	TGTGCCAGCAGAGGGAGCGGATACTACGAGCAGTACTTC	CASRGSGYYEQYF
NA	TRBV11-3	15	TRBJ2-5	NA	TGTGCCAGCAGCTTAGGGGCAGGGCCACAAGAGACCCAGTACTTC	CASSLGAGPQETQYF
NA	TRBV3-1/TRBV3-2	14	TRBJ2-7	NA	TGTGCCAGCAGCCTTACCGGGAGCCCCTACGAGCAGTACTTC	CASSLTGSPYEQYF
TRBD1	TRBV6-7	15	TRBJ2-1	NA	TGTGCCAGCAGTTACTCGGGGACAGGGTTAAATGAGCAGTTCTTC	CASSYSGTGLNEQFF
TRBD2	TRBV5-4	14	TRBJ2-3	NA	TGTGCCAGCAGCTCCCGGGACTACACAGATACGCAGTATTTT	CASSSRDYTDTQYF
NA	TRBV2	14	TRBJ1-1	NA	TGTGCCAGCAGTGAACGGGGGGCGAACACTGAAGCTTTCTTT	CASSERGANTEAFF
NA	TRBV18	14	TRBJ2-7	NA	TGTGCCAGCTCACCAGTAAGCGGCCCGTACGAGCAGTACTTC	CASSPVSGPYEQYF
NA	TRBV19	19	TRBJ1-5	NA	TGTGCCAGTAGCCCTGGGAGGGTCTCAGGACTTAGGAGCAATCAGCCCCAGCATTTT	CASSPGRVSGLRSNQPQHF
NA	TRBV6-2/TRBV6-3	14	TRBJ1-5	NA	TGTGCCAGCAGTTACGGCGGGGGAGATCAGCCCCAGCATTTT	CASSYGGGDQPQHF